These 5 T cell receptor beta chains were sequenced from one sample in a study of cytomegalovirus exposure and HLA in healthy donors. It was with 60 Vbeta and 13 Jbeta primers that the PCR ran. TCRdb's copy holds only in-frame clones and misses some; the assay was immunoSEQ multiplex PCR. The sample carries over 150,000 clones, around 75% recorded once. The sample comprised PBMCs. The receptors were gathered from a young man in good health and CMV-seropositive.

The chain links TRBV27 to TRBJ1-1, with 8 positions matching TRBD1. Germline CDR1 and CDR2: MNHEY and SMNVEV (reference sequence). CDR3 size: 16 residues. Losses at the gene ends were 5 bases for V and 0 bases for J; bases not matched to a gene: 8. The chain's CDR3 is CASSRGTGSMNTEAFF. The DNA for the CDR3 is TGTGCCAGCAGTCGGGGGACAGGAAGCATGAACACTGAAGCTTTCTTT.

V is TRBV5-1 and J is TRBJ2-7, with 11 bases matching TRBD2. V shed 4 bases, J shed 2 bases, and the junction held 5 bases outside the gene matches. The CDR3 runs 15 residues. Germline V gives CDR1 SGHRS, CDR2 YFSETQ. The chain's CDR3 is CASSRGLADTYEQYF. The CDR3 nucleotides read TGCGCCAGCAGCCGGGGACTAGCGGATACCTACGAGCAGTACTTC.

This rearrangement joins TRBV6-6 to TRBJ1-2, with a possible D match to TRBD1 (6 bases). The CDR3 has 14 residues. Germline CDR1 reads MNHNY; CDR2 reads SVGAGI (reference sequence). V lost 2 bases and J lost 8, with 15 bases in between. The CDR3 nucleotides read TGTGCCAGCAGTTACCCACAGGGCCTCGGAGGCTACACCTTC. Its protein product is CASSYPQGLGGYTF.

The V gene is TRBV6-5, the J gene TRBJ1-4; D not certain. Trimming shortened V by 2 bases and J by 4 bases, and 11 bases separated the two germline ends. Germline V gene lookup returns CDR1 MNHEY and CDR2 SVGAGI. The CDR3 spans 15 residues. CDR3 residues: CASSYVKASNEKLFF. The CDR3 DNA sequence: TGTGCCAGCAGTTACGTTAAAGCTAGTAATGAAAAACTGTTTTTT.

The chain uses TRBV9 and TRBJ2-3, with 7 bases lining up with TRBD2. The CDR3 covers 16 residues. V lost 3 bases and J lost 4; bases outside the gene matches: 11. Looked up from germline, CDR1 is SGDLS and CDR2 is YYNGEE. The CDR3 bases are TGTGCCAGCAGCGGTTTCGGCGGGAGACGGGCAGATACGCAGTATTTT. It encodes CASSGFGGRRADTQYF.